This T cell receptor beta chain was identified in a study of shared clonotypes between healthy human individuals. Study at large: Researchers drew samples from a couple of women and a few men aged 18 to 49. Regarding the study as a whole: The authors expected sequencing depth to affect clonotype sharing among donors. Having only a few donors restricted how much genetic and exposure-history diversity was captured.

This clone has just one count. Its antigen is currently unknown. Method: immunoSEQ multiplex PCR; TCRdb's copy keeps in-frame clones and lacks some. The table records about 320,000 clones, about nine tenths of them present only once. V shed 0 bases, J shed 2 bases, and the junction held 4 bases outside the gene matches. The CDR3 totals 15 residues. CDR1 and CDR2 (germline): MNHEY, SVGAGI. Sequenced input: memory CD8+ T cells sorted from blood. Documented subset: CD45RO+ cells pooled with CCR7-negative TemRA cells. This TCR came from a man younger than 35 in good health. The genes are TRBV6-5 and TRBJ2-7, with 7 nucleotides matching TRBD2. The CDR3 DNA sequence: TGTGCCAGCAGTTACTCGAGCGGGGACCCCTACGAGCAGTACTTC. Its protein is CASSYSSGDPYEQYF.